This T cell receptor (beta chain) originates from a study of cytomegalovirus exposure and HLA in healthy donors. As for the study in general: Early on, a data release was issued that held 65 million to 100 million unique TCRs from HLA-typed donors. Study-wide results and caveats: Reports showed the classifier diagnosing cytomegalovirus status with high specificity and sensitivity. Data from an earlier analysis indicated that most TCR beta V segments were productive either about 90% or about 30% of the time. The study listed 150 to 200 cytomegalovirus-associated TCR beta chains.

The CDR3 extends over 14 amino acids. The germline V and J ends were trimmed by 1 base and 5 bases, with 11 bases remaining between them. CDR1 and CDR2 (germline): SGHNT, YYREEE (reference sequence). PCR primers comprised 60 Vbeta and 13 Jbeta primers. The assay was immunoSEQ multiplex PCR, and TCRdb's table has in-frame clones only and misses some. This table has around 150,000 clones, 61% appearing once. Concerning this clone itself: The target antigen is unknown.

This TCR was sampled from a male donor in good health and CMV-seronegative. This chain joins TRBV5-4 and TRBJ2-3; D gene unclear. The sequencing sample was made of PBMCs. The CDR3: CASSLIDLRDTQYF. In DNA, the CDR3 is TGTGCCAGCAGCTTGATAGATCTTAGAGATACGCAGTATTTT. Supplemented by reference TRBV5-4 and TRBJ2-3, the full variable domain reads ETGVTQSPTHLIKTRGQQVTLRCSSQSGHNTVSWYQQALGQGPQFIFQYYREEENGRGNFPPRFSGLQFPNYSSELNVNALELDDSALYLCASSLIDLRDTQYFGPGTRLTVL.